This TCR beta chain was recorded in a study of blood T cell repertoires in COVID-19. The CDR3 extends over 14 amino acids. V was clipped by 3 bases and J by 6 bases, with 16 bases between them. In germline, CDR1 is SGHNT, CDR2 YYREEE (reference sequence). Assay: immunoSEQ multiplex PCR; the TCRdb copy retains only in-frame clones and omits some. This table has roughly 63,000 clones, 74% appearing once. Sequenced material: peripheral blood. The sequence came from a woman of 80 years or more with acute or convalescent COVID-19. The genes are TRBV5-4 and TRBJ2-7; D unresolved. The CDR3 DNA follows: TGTGCCAGCAGCTCATCAGTGGCTTCTGTCGAGCAGTACTTC. It codes for CASSSSVASVEQYF.